This note documents a single T cell receptor (beta chain) sequence. The source of the sample is a study of shared clonotypes between healthy human individuals. Study-level information: Three CD4 naive, three CD4 memory, two CD8 naive and one CD8 memory plate were used per donor.

This CDR3 spans 11 amino acids. Germline V gives CDR1 LNHDA, CDR2 SQIVND (reference sequence). Trimming cost V 6 bases and J 3 bases, with 6 bases left between them. Sequencing was performed with immunoSEQ multiplex PCR; in TCRdb, only in-frame clones are kept and a portion is missing. The sample carries roughly 1.5 million clones, 98% recorded once. The source of this sequence is a man aged 30 to 45 in good health. The source material was naive CD4+ T cells sorted from blood. The subset was: CD45RA+ positively selected. V and J are TRBV19 and TRBJ2-7; D is perhaps TRBD2 (5 bases). The CDR3 nucleotides read TGTGCCAGTAGCGGGGTCTACGAGCAGTACTTC. Encoded protein: CASSGVYEQYF.